The 8 T cell receptor beta chains reported below all come from one sample, sequenced in a study of blood T cell repertoires in COVID-19 (dated by TCRdb to about 2020). The library was generated by the immunoSEQ multiplex PCR assay. TCRdb re-hosts the immuneACCESS table, in-frame sequences only. Its copies lack some clones; in the studies checked, an unresolved V gene accounts for under half of them, and the cause for the rest is not known. For this sample there are approximately 240,000 clones; 82% appear just once. Of the sample, 4.9% falls within the top ten clones. Specimen: peripheral blood. The source of these receptors is a woman of 80 years or more with active or convalescent COVID-19.

The chain recombines TRBV28 with TRBJ1-1; no clear D. From germline, CDR1 is MDHEN and CDR2 SYDVKM. The CDR3 extends over 15 amino acids. The V and J ends lost 6 bases and 3 bases respectively, with 17 bases between them. The CDR3 loop is CASRYETGRDTEAFF. Written as DNA, the CDR3 is TGTGCCAGCAGATATGAGACGGGAAGGGACACTGAAGCTTTCTTT.

The CDR3 reads CAWRLTGAYTEAFF. The DNA for the CDR3 is TGTGCCTGGAGGCTAACAGGTGCGTATACTGAAGCTTTCTTT. V and J are TRBV30 and TRBJ1-1; D might be TRBD1 (5 bases). With 3 bases removed from V and 5 bases from J, the gap between germline ends came to 16 bases. Germline assignment: CDR1 GTSNPN and CDR2 SVGIG (reference sequence). This CDR3 is built from 14 residues.

This chain connects TRBV7-7 to TRBJ2-3, with TRBD2 matching 10 bases. Germline CDR1 reads SSHAT; CDR2 reads FNYEAQ (reference sequence). V gave up 0 bases and J gave up 1 base; unmatched junction bases: 16. The CDR3 spans 21 residues. Here the CDR3 reads CASSLAPRGRLAGDRTDTQYF. The CDR3 coding sequence is TGTGCCAGCAGCTTAGCGCCGAGGGGGCGCCTAGCGGGGGACCGCACAGATACGCAGTATTTT.

The V call is TRBV30, the J call TRBJ2-3; 8 bases line up with TRBD2. The trim removed 7 bases at V and 5 bases at J, leaving 11 bases unmatched. The germline V gene has CDR1 GTSNPN and CDR2 SVGIG (reference sequence). The CDR3 is 14 amino acids. CDR3 amino acids: CASRPSGSRDTQYF. CDR3 coding DNA: TGTGCCTCCCGCCCGAGCGGGAGTAGAGATACGCAGTATTTT.

The chain employs TRBV5-6 and TRBJ1-2; D gene ambiguous. The V end lost 0 bases, the J end lost 3 bases, and 6 bases lay between the germline ends. The CDR3 loop spans 13 amino acids. The germline gives CDR1 SGHDT, CDR2 YYEEEE. The CDR3 bases are TGTGCCAGCAGCTTGGGCCCGGACTATGGCTACACCTTC. Translation: CASSLGPDYGYTF.

This chain links TRBV27 with TRBJ1-1; a weak D match, TRBD1 (6 bases). The CDR3 consists of 15 residues. Germline V CDR1 and CDR2: MNHEY, SMNVEV (reference sequence). Trimming left V 6 bases short and J 5 bases short, with 19 bases between. CDR3 amino acids: CASSPEGVGRTEAFF. In DNA, the CDR3 is TGTGCCAGCAGCCCCGAGGGGGTAGGAAGAACTGAAGCTTTCTTT.

The J gene is TRBJ2-4, the V gene TRBV18, with 8 bases identical to TRBD2. The length of the CDR3 is 15 residues. The ends lost 3 bases at V and 6 bases at J; junction bases unmatched: 7. The germline V gene encodes CDR1 KGHSH and CDR2 LQKENI. CDR3 sequence (DNA): TGTGCCAGCTCACCTCCTAGCGGGTCTGGAAACATTCAGTACTTC. Translation: CASSPPSGSGNIQYF.

In its sample, this clone was seen once. The J gene is TRBJ1-3, the V gene TRBV6-5, with TRBD1 as a possible D gene (5 bases). In germline, CDR1 is MNHEY, CDR2 SVGAGI. Trimming removed 6 bases at V and 0 bases at J, with 12 bases between. The CDR3 covers 15 residues. The CDR3 here is CASRPRTNSGNTIYF. The CDR3 nucleotides read TGTGCCAGCAGACCCCGGACAAACTCTGGAAACACCATATATTTT.